Listed below are T cell receptor beta chains from one sample, sequenced in a study of blood T cell repertoires in COVID-19. Using immunoSEQ multiplex PCR, the repertoire was profiled, and TCRdb retains in-frame clones only, with some absent. The data contain around 380,000 clones, approximately 77% of them seen just once; the ten biggest clones take up 1.1%. The sequencing sample was made of peripheral blood. Receptors originate from a human donor with acute or convalescent COVID-19. The donor label of this sample is uncertain. CDR3s include the opening cysteine and the closing phenylalanine or tryptophan. A D gene is named only where the DNA matches it firmly. Some rows have no size entry. The others give once, few or many, or a class for an expanded clone.

TRBD1 | once | TRBJ1-2 | TRBV7-2 | TGTGCCAGCAGCCGGACAGGGGGTAACTATGGCTACACCTTC | CASSRTGGNYGYTF
TRBD2 | - | TRBJ2-2 | TRBV2 | TGTGCCAGCAGTAAAGCGGGGGGAACCGGGGAGCTGTTTTTT | CASSKAGGTGELFF
TRBD2 | - | TRBJ2-7 | TRBV29-1 | TGCAGCGTTGGGACTAGCGGGAGCTACGAGCAGTACTTC | CSVGTSGSYEQYF
- | - | TRBJ1-3 | TRBV30 | TGTGCCTGGAGTCCTGAGGATCGGTTTGGAAACACCATATATTTT | CAWSPEDRFGNTIYF
TRBD1 | - | TRBJ1-3 | TRBV6-5 | TGTGCCAGCAGTTCTACAGGGGTTGGTGGAAACACCATATATTTT | CASSSTGVGGNTIYF
- | - | TRBJ2-6 | TRBV9 | TGTGCCAGCAGCGTATTTGCAGGGGTCTTCGCCTCTGGGGCCAACGTCCTGACTTTC | CASSVFAGVFASGANVLTF
TRBD1 | - | TRBJ1-1 | TRBV19 | TGTGCCAGTAGTTCGGGACAGGGGGTTTCGAACACTGAAGCTTTCTTT | CASSSGQGVSNTEAFF
TRBD2 | few | TRBJ2-1 | TRBV18 | TGTGCCAGCTCATCGGTCGCGGGAGAATCCTACAATGAGCAGTTCTTC | CASSSVAGESYNEQFF
- | once | TRBJ1-1 | TRBV2 | TGTGCCAGCAGAGAAAACAGGGAAGTTGAAGCTTTCTTT | CASRENREVEAFF
TRBD2 | - | TRBJ2-1 | TRBV5-1 | TGCGCCAGCAGCCTGACCCCTAGCGGGAGGGCCTCCAATGAGCAGTTCTTC | CASSLTPSGRASNEQFF
TRBD2 | few | TRBJ2-1 | TRBV20-1 | TGCAGTGCTAGTGGTGCGGGAGCTTTCCTGGGTTTCGATGAGCAGTTCTTC | CSASGAGAFLGFDEQFF
- | - | TRBJ2-3 | TRBV2 | TGTGCCAGCAGTCTCGCAGGTCCGAGCGGTACAGATACGCAGTATTTT | CASSLAGPSGTDTQYF
- | - | TRBJ1-3 | TRBV5-4 | TGTGCCAGCAGCTTGGGACAGGCTGGAAACACCATATATTTT | CASSLGQAGNTIYF
TRBD2 | - | TRBJ2-1 | TRBV5-5 | TGTGCCAGCAGCTTGGAGGGACTAGCGGGGGGGCCAGGAGATGAGCAGTTCTTC | CASSLEGLAGGPGDEQFF
TRBD1 | - | TRBJ1-4 | TRBV30 | TGTGCCTTGACAGGGGATGGCGAAAAACTGTTTTTT | CALTGDGEKLFF
- | few | TRBJ1-6 | TRBV5-6 | TGTGCCAGCAGCCGATTAGACAGCGTTAATTCACCCCTCCACTTT | CASSRLDSVNSPLHF
- | - | TRBJ1-4 | TRBV10-3 | TGTGCCATCAGCGGGACAAATAATGAAAAACTGTTTTTT | CAISGTNNEKLFF
- | - | TRBJ2-2 | TRBV28 | TGTGCCAGCACGAGGGTATACACCGGGGAGCTGTTTTTT | CASTRVYTGELFF
- | - | TRBJ2-5 | TRBV5-4 | TGTGCCAGCAGCCTTCTGAGTGGCGGGATCCCCCAAGAGACCCAGTACTTC | CASSLLSGGIPQETQYF
TRBD1 | once | TRBJ2-2 | TRBV29-1 | TGCAGCGTTGAAACGGGACAGGGTATTCGTGGCACCGGGGAGCTGTTTTTT | CSVETGQGIRGTGELFF
- | - | TRBJ2-1 | TRBV5-1 | TGCGCCAGCAGTTCCGGTTACAATGAGCAGTTCTTC | CASSSGYNEQFF
TRBD1 | - | TRBJ1-2 | TRBV4-1 | TGCGCCAGCAGCCAGGCGATGGGGACAGCCTACTATGGCTACACCTTC | CASSQAMGTAYYGYTF
TRBD1 | few | TRBJ1-1 | TRBV7-9 | TGTGCCAGCAGCTTAGCGGGACAGCCGAACACTGAAGCTTTCTTT | CASSLAGQPNTEAFF
- | - | TRBJ1-6 | TRBV3-1/TRBV3-2 | TGTGCCAGCAGCCAAGCGGGGTCCTATAATTCACCCCTCCACTTT | CASSQAGSYNSPLHF
TRBD2 | few | TRBJ2-1 | TRBV5-1 | TGCGCCAGCCGTAGGACTAGCAGTTACAATGAGCAGTTCTTC | CASRRTSSYNEQFF
- | - | TRBJ1-3 | TRBV6-4 | TGTGCCACCTCGGAGGGCTCTGGAAACACCATATATTTT | CATSEGSGNTIYF
TRBD2 | - | TRBJ2-7 | TRBV5-1 | TGCGCCAGCAGCTTAGCGGGAGCCTTCTACGAGCAGTACTTC | CASSLAGAFYEQYF
- | - | TRBJ1-2 | TRBV7-8 | TGTGCCAGCAGCCCTAAACTGTTGGGCTACACCTTC | CASSPKLLGYTF
TRBD2 | once | TRBJ2-1 | TRBV5-1 | TGCGCCAGCAGCTTGGGGGCCCTAGCGGGAGCCTACAATGAGCAGTTCTTC | CASSLGALAGAYNEQFF
- | - | TRBJ1-5 | TRBV28 | TGTGCCAGCAGTTTGGGGGGGGGCCGACAGCCCCAGCATTTT | CASSLGGGRQPQHF
- | - | TRBJ1-1 | TRBV5-1 | TGCGCCACCGCTGTGACAGAGAACACTGAAGCTTTCTTT | CATAVTENTEAFF
TRBD1 | - | TRBJ1-3 | TRBV30 | TGTGCCTGGAGTAGGACAGGGGTTCCTGGAAACACCATATATTTT | CAWSRTGVPGNTIYF
TRBD1 | - | TRBJ2-3 | TRBV18 | TGTGCCAGCTCACCAAAGGTTCAGGGGGCTATCTCCACAGATACGCAGTATTTT | CASSPKVQGAISTDTQYF
- | - | TRBJ1-5 | TRBV19 | TGTGCCAGTAGTATTTACAGGAATAGCAATCAGCCCCAGCATTTT | CASSIYRNSNQPQHF
TRBD1 | many | TRBJ2-1 | TRBV5-8 | TGTGCCAGCAGCTTGGTTGGGACAGGGGTTGATGAGCAGTTCTTC | CASSLVGTGVDEQFF
- | - | TRBJ1-2 | TRBV9 | TGTGCCAGCAGCGTAGATCCCACGGCGGACTATGGCTACACCTTC | CASSVDPTADYGYTF
- | - | TRBJ1-2 | TRBV5-1 | TGCGCCAGCAGCAGGCAGGGGCGGGACTATGGCTACACCTTC | CASSRQGRDYGYTF
- | - | TRBJ2-7 | TRBV7-2 | TGTGCCAGCAGCTTCAACGGACAGTGGAGCTCCTACGAGCAGTACTTC | CASSFNGQWSSYEQYF
TRBD1 | - | TRBJ2-3 | TRBV28 | TGTGCCAGCAGTCCGAGGACAGGGATTTCTACAGAGTATTTT | CASSPRTGISTEYF
- | - | TRBJ2-1 | TRBV27 | TGTGCCAGCAGTTTACGGAGGGCTGGCTACAATGAGCAGTTCTTC | CASSLRRAGYNEQFF
- | - | TRBJ1-5 | TRBV28 | TGTGCCAGCAGTTCTCGTCAGCCCCAGCATTTT | CASSSRQPQHF
- | - | TRBJ1-1 | TRBV7-9 | TGTGCCAGCCAAGGGGACACTGAAGCTTTCTTT | CASQGDTEAFF
- | - | TRBJ2-1 | TRBV5-1 | TGCGCCAGCACCTCCGTGAGTCCGAATGAGCAGTTCTTC | CASTSVSPNEQFF
- | - | TRBJ2-7 | TRBV3-1/TRBV3-2 | TGTGCCAGCAGCTATTCCTACGAGCAGTACTTC | CASSYSYEQYF
TRBD2 | - | TRBJ2-7 | TRBV2 | TGTGCCAGCAAGAGCGGGACTAGTATTTCCGAGCAGTACTTC | CASKSGTSISEQYF
TRBD1 | - | TRBJ1-6 | TRBV4-1 | TGCGCCAGCAGCCATGCACCGGGACAGAGTAATTCACCCCTCCACTTT | CASSHAPGQSNSPLHF
- | - | TRBJ1-6 | TRBV18 | TGTGCCAGCTCGCCCGACAGCTATAATTCACCCCTCCACTTT | CASSPDSYNSPLHF
TRBD1 | - | TRBJ2-2 | TRBV29-1 | TGCAGCGTAAAAACAGGGGGCACCGGGGAGCTGTTTTTT | CSVKTGGTGELFF